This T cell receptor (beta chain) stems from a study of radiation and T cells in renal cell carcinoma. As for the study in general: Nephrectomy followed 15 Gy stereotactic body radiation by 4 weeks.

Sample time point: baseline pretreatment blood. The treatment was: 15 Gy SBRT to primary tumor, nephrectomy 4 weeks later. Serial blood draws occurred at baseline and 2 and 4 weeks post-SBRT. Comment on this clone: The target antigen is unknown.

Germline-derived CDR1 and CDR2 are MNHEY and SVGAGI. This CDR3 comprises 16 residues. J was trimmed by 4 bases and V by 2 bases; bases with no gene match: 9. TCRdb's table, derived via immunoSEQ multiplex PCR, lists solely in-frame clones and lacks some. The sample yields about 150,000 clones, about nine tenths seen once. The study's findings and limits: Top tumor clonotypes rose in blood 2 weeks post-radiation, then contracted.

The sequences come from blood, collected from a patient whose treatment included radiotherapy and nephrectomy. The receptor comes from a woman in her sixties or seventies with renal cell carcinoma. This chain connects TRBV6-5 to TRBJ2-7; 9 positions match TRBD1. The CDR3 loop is CASSYGDRVKDYEQYF. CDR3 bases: TGTGCCAGCAGTTACGGGGACAGGGTGAAGGATTACGAGCAGTACTTC.